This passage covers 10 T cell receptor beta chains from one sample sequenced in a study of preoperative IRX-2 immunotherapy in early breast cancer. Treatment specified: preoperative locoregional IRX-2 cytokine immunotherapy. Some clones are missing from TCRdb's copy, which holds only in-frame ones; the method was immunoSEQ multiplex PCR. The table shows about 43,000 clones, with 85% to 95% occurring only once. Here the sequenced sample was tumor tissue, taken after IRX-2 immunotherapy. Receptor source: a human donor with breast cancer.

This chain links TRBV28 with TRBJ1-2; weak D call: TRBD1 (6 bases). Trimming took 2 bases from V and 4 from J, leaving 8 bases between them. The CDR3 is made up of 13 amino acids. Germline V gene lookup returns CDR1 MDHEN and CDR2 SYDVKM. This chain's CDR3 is CASSLQGIYGYTF. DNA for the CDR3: TGTGCCAGCAGTTTACAGGGGATCTATGGCTACACCTTC.

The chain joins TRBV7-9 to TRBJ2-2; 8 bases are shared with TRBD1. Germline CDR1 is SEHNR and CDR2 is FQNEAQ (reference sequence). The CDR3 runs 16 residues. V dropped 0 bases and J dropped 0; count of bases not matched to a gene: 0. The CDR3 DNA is TGTGCCAGCAGCTTAGCCAGGGGGCCGAACACCGGGGAGCTGTTTTTT. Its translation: CASSLARGPNTGELFF.

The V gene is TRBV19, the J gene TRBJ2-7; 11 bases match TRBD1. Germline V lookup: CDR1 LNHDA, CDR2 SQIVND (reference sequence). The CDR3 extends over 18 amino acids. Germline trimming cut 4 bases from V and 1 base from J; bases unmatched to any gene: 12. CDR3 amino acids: CASSRLPGQGVGSYEQYF. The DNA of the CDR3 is TGTGCCAGTAGTAGACTACCGGGACAGGGGGTTGGTTCCTACGAGCAGTACTTC.

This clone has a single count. The CDR3 nucleotides are TGTGCCAGCGCCCTTGGGGGGATACTCTACAATGAGCAGTTCTTC. Protein sequence: CASALGGILYNEQFF. V usage is TRBV5-6 and J usage is TRBJ2-1, with D possibly being TRBD2 (6 bases). This CDR3 region has 15 residues. Per the germline V gene, CDR1 is SGHDT and CDR2 is YYEEEE. The ends were cut back, 7 bases at V and 3 bases at J, with 17 bases in the middle.

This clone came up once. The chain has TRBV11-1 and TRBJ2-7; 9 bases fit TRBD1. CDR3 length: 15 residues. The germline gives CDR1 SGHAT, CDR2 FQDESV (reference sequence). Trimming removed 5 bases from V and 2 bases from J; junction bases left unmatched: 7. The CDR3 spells CASSPQDRGTYEQYF. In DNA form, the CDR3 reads TGTGCCAGCAGCCCCCAGGACAGGGGAACCTACGAGCAGTACTTC.

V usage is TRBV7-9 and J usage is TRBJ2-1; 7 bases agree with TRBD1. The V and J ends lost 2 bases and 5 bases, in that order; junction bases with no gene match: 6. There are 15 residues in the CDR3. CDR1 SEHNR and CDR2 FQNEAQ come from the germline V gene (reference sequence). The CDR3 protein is CASSLSQGFHNEQFF. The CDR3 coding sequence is TGTGCCAGCAGCTTATCACAGGGGTTCCACAATGAGCAGTTCTTC.

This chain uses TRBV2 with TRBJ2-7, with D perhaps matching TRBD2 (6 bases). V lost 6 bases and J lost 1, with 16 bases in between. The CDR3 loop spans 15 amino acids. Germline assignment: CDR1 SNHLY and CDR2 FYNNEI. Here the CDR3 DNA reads TGTGCCAGCAGGGGCCTAGCGCGTCTATCCTACGAGCAGTACTTC. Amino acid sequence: CASRGLARLSYEQYF.

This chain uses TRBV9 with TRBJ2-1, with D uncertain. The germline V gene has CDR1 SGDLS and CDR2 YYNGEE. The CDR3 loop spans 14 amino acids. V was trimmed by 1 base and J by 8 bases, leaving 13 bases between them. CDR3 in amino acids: CASSVTGPDDEQFF. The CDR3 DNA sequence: TGTGCCAGCAGCGTAACTGGACCGGACGATGAGCAGTTCTTC.

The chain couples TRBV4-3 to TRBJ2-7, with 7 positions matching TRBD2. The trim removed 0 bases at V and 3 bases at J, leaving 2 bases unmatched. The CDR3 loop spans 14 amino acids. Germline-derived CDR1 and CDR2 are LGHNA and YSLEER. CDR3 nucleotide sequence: TGCGCCAGCAGCCAAGATAGGACTAGCTACGAGCAGTACTTC. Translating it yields CASSQDRTSYEQYF.

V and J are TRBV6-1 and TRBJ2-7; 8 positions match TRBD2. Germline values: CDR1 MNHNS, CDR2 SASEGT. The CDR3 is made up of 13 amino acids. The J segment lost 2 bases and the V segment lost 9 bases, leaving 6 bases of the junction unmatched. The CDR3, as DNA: TGTGCCAGTAGCGGGGCAGCCACCTACGAGCAGTACTTC. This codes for CASSGAATYEQYF.